Here is one T cell receptor beta chain with its context. Its antigen is still unknown. Mouse names are used for the genes. The read terminates 1 residue before the CDR3 end, so the remaining end is supplied by the germline J gene. This CDR3 is 11 amino acids long. Looked up from germline, CDR1 is FNHDT and CDR2 is SITEND (reference sequence). Trimming shortened V by 6 bases and J by 6 bases, and 8 bases separated the two germline ends. The entry originates in a study of tissue T cells after allogeneic stem cell transplantation. General observations from the study: In patients and mice, blood and spleen missed much of tissue repertoire. Anatomically similar tissues had similar TCR repertoires within each patient.

Some clones are missing from TCRdb's copy, which holds only in-frame ones; the method was immunoSEQ multiplex PCR. The sample yields approximately 17,000 clones, less than 85% seen once. This chain links TRBV19 with TRBJ2-5; perhaps TRBD1 as D (5 bases). The sequence derives from a female BALB/c mouse in good health. Mice of this strain are of MHC haplotype H2-d. Specimen: spleen. The CDR3 is CASTGRDTQYF. The sequenced part of the CDR3 DNA is TGTGCCAGCACAGGGAGGGACACCCAGTAC.